The clone carrying this T cell receptor beta chain was observed a handful of times. What it binds is unknown. Germline V CDR1 and CDR2: SGHNT, YENEEA. Trimming removed 0 bases at V and 7 bases at J, with 10 bases between. The CDR3 is 13 amino acids. Since all of the isolated RNA was reverse transcribed, expressed TCRB transcripts were what got sequenced. Generated by immunoSEQ multiplex PCR, the TCRdb table keeps only in-frame clones and is missing some. The data contain some 150,000 clones, about 12% of them singletons. The data were taken from a study of beta chain features in type 1 diabetes. Findings and caveats of the study: TCRB CDR3s were moderately but significantly shorter in Type 1 diabetes patients in all four CD4+ subsets.

Sequenced: central memory CD4+ T cells from blood. The chain combines TRBV11-3 with TRBJ2-7; D remains unclear. The origin of this receptor is a man younger than 30 with type 1 diabetes. CDR3 sequence: CASSLDGMKEQYF. CDR3 coding DNA: TGTGCCAGCAGCTTAGATGGTATGAAGGAGCAGTACTTC.